These T cell receptor beta chains were read from a single sample in a study of T cell repertoires in cytomegalovirus infection. TCRdb redid the calling of the reads with MiXCR, one entry per CDR3 protein. The repertoire holds fewer than 650,000 distinct CDR3 sequences, 40% seen once, with around 48% in the top ten. These receptors are not linked to any known antigen. The material was cultured PBMCs, obtained from culture after CMV antigen stimulation. The receptors originated from a human donor in good health (CMV status not recorded). Some clones in this sample may be carry-over from other donors' samples. The CDR3 runs from the conserved cysteine through the conserved F or W. Fields, in order: J gene, D gene, V gene, clone size, CDR3 protein, CDR3 DNA. The D gene is left open where the match is weak. Not every row has a clone size; where given, it reads once, few, many or a size class.

J: TRBJ1-4
D: -
V: TRBV7-9
size: few
CDR3: CASTAEEGRREKLFF
DNA: TGTGCCAGCACCGCTGAAGAGGGGAGGAGAGAAAAACTGTTTTTT

J: TRBJ2-7
D: -
V: TRBV19
size: few
CDR3: CASSRTEKGDEQYF
DNA: TGTGCCAGTAGTAGGACCGAAAAGGGCGACGAGCAGTACTTC

J: TRBJ2-3
D: -
V: TRBV5-4
size: -
CDR3: CASSPDASSTDTQYF
DNA: TGTGCCAGCAGCCCTGATGCGAGCAGCACAGATACGCAGTATTTT

J: TRBJ2-6
D: -
V: TRBV6-1
size: few
CDR3: CASSAGTPTFSGANVLTF
DNA: TGTGCCAGCAGTGCTGGGACACCGACCTTCTCTGGGGCCAACGTCCTGACTTTC

J: TRBJ1-2
D: -
V: TRBV5-1
size: -
CDR3: CASSLGTNPNYGYTF
DNA: TGCGCCAGCAGCTTGGGGACCAACCCCAACTATGGCTACACCTTC

J: TRBJ2-1
D: -
V: TRBV20-1
size: -
CDR3: CSAREPTSPHEQFF
DNA: TGCAGTGCTAGAGAACCGACTAGTCCCCATGAGCAGTTCTTC

J: TRBJ1-5
D: TRBD1
V: TRBV18
size: few
CDR3: CASSPATGGKIQPQHF
DNA: TGTGCCAGCTCACCAGCTACAGGGGGTAAGATTCAGCCCCAGCATTTT

J: TRBJ2-3
D: TRBD2
V: TRBV7-2
size: -
CDR3: CASSLVGGVADTQYF
DNA: TGTGCCAGCAGCTTAGTCGGGGGGGTTGCAGATACGCAGTATTTT

J: TRBJ1-4
D: TRBD1
V: TRBV7-9
size: few
CDR3: CASSVGQGDWEKLFF
DNA: TGTGCCAGCAGCGTCGGACAGGGAGATTGGGAAAAACTGTTTTTT

J: TRBJ2-5
D: TRBD1
V: TRBV11-2
size: few
CDR3: CASSLMAPSTGPGTQYF
DNA: TGTGCCAGCAGCCTCATGGCCCCCTCGACAGGGCCGGGGACCCAGTACTTC

J: TRBJ2-7
D: -
V: TRBV20-1
size: -
CDR3: CSARDDGGIFDYEQYF
DNA: TGCAGTGCTAGAGATGACGGCGGCATCTTTGACTACGAGCAGTACTTC

J: TRBJ2-1
D: -
V: TRBV2
size: -
CDR3: CASSDVVRRSSYNEQFF
DNA: TGTGCCAGCAGCGATGTTGTTCGACGGAGCTCCTACAATGAGCAGTTCTTC

J: TRBJ1-1
D: -
V: TRBV28
size: few
CDR3: CASSLSRGRGFDAFF
DNA: TGTGCCAGCAGTTTAAGTCGGGGTCGGGGTTTTGATGCTTTCTTT

J: TRBJ2-3
D: TRBD2
V: TRBV4-1
size: -
CDR3: CASSPRGEFTDTQYF
DNA: TGTGCCAGCAGCCCACGGGGGGAGTTCACAGATACGCAGTATTTT

J: TRBJ2-2
D: TRBD1
V: TRBV4-1
size: many
CDR3: CASSQGAGRRTGTGNTGELFF
DNA: TGCGCCAGCAGCCAAGGGGCCGGAAGGAGAACCGGGACAGGGAACACCGGGGAGCTGTTTTTT

J: TRBJ1-2
D: -
V: TRBV6-1
size: few
CDR3: CASSYMSGDYGYTF
DNA: TGTGCCAGCAGTTATATGTCAGGGGACTATGGCTACACCTTC